This T cell receptor (beta chain) was captured in a study of OX40 agonist ivuxolimab in advanced cancers. Some clones are missing from TCRdb's copy, which holds only in-frame ones; the method was immunoSEQ multiplex PCR. The data hold 98,000 or so clones, with approximately 93% observed a single time. J gave up 4 bases and V 0 bases, and 7 bases lay outside the gene matches. The CDR3 length is 16 residues. Germline-derived CDR1 and CDR2 are SGDLS and YYNGEE. V gene TRBV9 combines with J gene TRBJ2-5, with TRBD2 matching 9 bases. Sequencing used CD4+ or CD8+ T cells sorted from blood, obtained in a trial of the OX40 agonist ivuxolimab. The TCR originated in an adult with an advanced solid tumor such as melanoma, head and neck, liver or kidney cancer. The CDR3 sequence is CASSVGLAGTLETQYF. The CDR3 region has the DNA TGTGCCAGCAGCGTAGGGCTAGCGGGAACCCTAGAGACCCAGTACTTC.